A selection of T cell receptor beta chains follows, all from one sample in a study of CD8 T cells in Susac syndrome. TCRdb re-derived calls from the immunoSEQ multiplex PCR reads in MiXCR, one entry per CDR3 protein. The data show about 290,000 distinct CDR3 sequences, with almost 85% seen just once and 0.21% held by the top ten. Sequences were obtained from CD8+ T cells from PBMCs. These receptors were taken from a human donor with multiple sclerosis. The CDR3 runs from the conserved cysteine through the conserved F or W. D genes are given only for firm matches. Clone size is shown for a subset of rows, as once, few, many or a class of expanded clone.

. | TRBD1 | TRBJ2-7 | TRBV7-9 | TGTGCCAGCAGCCCCAGTGGGGGACAGTCCTACGAGCAGTACTTC | CASSPSGGQSYEQYF
. | . | TRBJ2-7 | TRBV19 | TGTGCCAGTAGTCCTCGGGACGAAAACTACGAGCAGTACTTC | CASSPRDENYEQYF
. | . | TRBJ1-1 | TRBV27 | TGTGCCAGCAGTTTTGAGGGCAACACTGAAGCTTTCTTT | CASSFEGNTEAFF
few | TRBD2 | TRBJ2-3 | TRBV27 | TGTGCCAGCAGTCCCTATCTAGCGGGAGTCGGCACAGATACGCAGTATTTT | CASSPYLAGVGTDTQYF
. | . | TRBJ1-1 | TRBV9 | TGTGCCAGCAGCGCAAGAGAGGATGAAGCTTTCTTT | CASSAREDEAFF
. | . | TRBJ1-1 | TRBV30 | TGTGCCTGGACCAGAGGGGTGAACACTGAAGCTTTCTTT | CAWTRGVNTEAFF
. | . | TRBJ2-7 | TRBV5-6 | TGTGCCAGCAGCCTCCGGACAAGCTACTACGAGCAGTACTTC | CASSLRTSYYEQYF
. | TRBD2 | TRBJ2-1 | TRBV13 | TGTGCCAGCAGCTTAGGACTAGCGGGGTGGGATGAGCAGTTCTTC | CASSLGLAGWDEQFF
. | . | TRBJ2-6 | TRBV4-3 | TGCGCCAGCAGCCAAGATTACGGCTGGAGCTCTGGGGCCAACGTCCTGACTTTC | CASSQDYGWSSGANVLTF
few | . | TRBJ1-1 | TRBV6-2/TRBV6-3 | TGTGCCAGCAGTTACCCGAACACTGAAGCTTTCTTT | CASSYPNTEAFF
once | . | TRBJ2-1 | TRBV9 | TGTGCCAGCAGCGCAGTGTGGGGGGCCTACAATGAGCAGTTCTTC | CASSAVWGAYNEQFF